The rows below give T cell receptor beta chains drawn from one sample of a study of cytomegalovirus exposure and HLA in healthy donors. Method: immunoSEQ multiplex PCR; TCRdb's copy keeps in-frame clones and lacks some. This sample has under 200,000 clones, with around 82% found just once. The sequenced sample consisted of PBMCs. These receptors originate from a man in his forties in good health and CMV-seronegative. CDR3s include the opening cysteine and the closing phenylalanine or tryptophan. Fields, in order: V gene, D gene, J gene, clone size, CDR3 protein, CDR3 DNA. The D gene is left open where the match is weak. Only some rows state a clone size, as once, few, many or a class for expanded clones.

>TRBV6-5|TRBD1|TRBJ1-1|NA
CASKTGPMNTEAFF
TGTGCCAGCAAGACAGGGCCCATGAACACTGAAGCTTTCTTT
>TRBV9|NA|TRBJ2-7|NA
CASSVTGYYEQYF
TGTGCCAGCAGCGTTACAGGGTACTACGAGCAGTACTTC
>TRBV7-3|NA|TRBJ1-1|many
CASSPDSLRDTEAFF
TGTGCCAGCAGCCCGGACAGTTTGAGAGACACTGAAGCTTTCTTT
>TRBV25-1|TRBD2|TRBJ2-7|once
CASATGTTDEQYF
TGTGCCAGTGCGACCGGGACTACCGACGAGCAGTACTTC
>TRBV6-4|NA|TRBJ1-2|once
CASSDSSQGNGYTF
TGTGCCAGCAGTGACTCGAGTCAGGGTAATGGCTACACCTTC
>TRBV4-1|NA|TRBJ2-2|few
CASSHGGLITGELFF
TGCGCCAGCAGCCACGGGGGACTGATCACCGGGGAGCTGTTTTTT
>TRBV6-1|NA|TRBJ1-2|NA
CASSVRTVNYGYTF
TGTGCCAGCAGTGTGCGGACAGTAAACTATGGCTACACCTTC
>TRBV7-2|NA|TRBJ2-6|NA
CASNLGGSGANVLTF
TGTGCCAGCAACCTAGGGGGCTCTGGGGCCAACGTCCTGACTTTC
>TRBV7-6|TRBD1|TRBJ1-3|NA
CASSSLGQSSGNTIYF
TGTGCCAGCAGCTCCCTGGGACAGAGCTCTGGAAACACCATATATTTT
>TRBV6-1|NA|TRBJ1-3|NA
CASRRDSLNTIYF
TGTGCCAGCAGAAGGGACTCTTTAAACACCATATATTTT
>TRBV29-1|NA|TRBJ2-1|NA
CSGGRGGYNEQFF
TGCAGTGGTGGGAGGGGGGGCTACAATGAGCAGTTCTTC
>TRBV5-1|TRBD1|TRBJ1-2|NA
CASSFNSGQGANYGYTF
TGCGCCAGCAGCTTTAACTCGGGACAGGGAGCTAACTATGGCTACACCTTC
>TRBV6-5|TRBD1|TRBJ2-1|NA
CASKRGLSNEQFF
TGTGCCAGCAAGAGGGGGCTTAGCAATGAGCAGTTCTTC
>TRBV4-1|TRBD1|TRBJ2-6|NA
CASSPQILTGAGANVLTF
TGCGCCAGCAGCCCGCAAATTTTGACAGGGGCTGGGGCCAACGTCCTGACTTTC
>TRBV7-6|NA|TRBJ2-1|NA
CASSSGYRDEQFF
TGTGCCAGCAGCTCCGGGTATCGTGATGAGCAGTTCTTC
>TRBV5-1|NA|TRBJ2-7|NA
CASSYGGSYEQYF
TGCGCCAGCAGCTACGGAGGGTCCTACGAGCAGTACTTC
>TRBV2|TRBD2|TRBJ2-7|NA
CARPGLAGYEQYF
TGTGCCAGACCGGGACTAGCCGGTTACGAGCAGTACTTC
>TRBV6-1|TRBD1|TRBJ1-2|once
CASSALDRGIDGYTF
TGTGCCAGCAGTGCCCTGGACAGGGGGATTGATGGCTACACCTTC
>TRBV27|TRBD2|TRBJ2-1|NA
CASIKRGALEQFF
TGTGCCAGCATCAAGCGGGGGGCCCTTGAGCAGTTCTTC
>TRBV28|NA|TRBJ2-4|once
CASSPTLMVSKNIQYF
TGTGCCAGCAGTCCGACACTCATGGTATCCAAAAACATTCAGTACTTC
>TRBV9|NA|TRBJ2-4|NA
CASSVASAGGAKNIQYF
TGTGCCAGCAGCGTAGCCTCCGCAGGGGGGGCCAAAAACATTCAGTACTTC
>TRBV10-3|NA|TRBJ2-3|few
CAITDITSTDTQYF
TGTGCCATCACGGACATCACTAGCACAGATACGCAGTATTTT
>TRBV5-6|NA|TRBJ2-1|NA
CASSLGGEQFF
TGTGCCAGCAGCTTGGGAGGTGAGCAGTTCTTC
>TRBV9|TRBD1|TRBJ1-4|few
CASSKTGTENEKLFF
TGTGCCAGCTCTAAAACCGGGACAGAGAATGAAAAACTGTTTTTT
>TRBV6-1|TRBD2|TRBJ2-5|once
CASSMTSGRGETQYF
TGTGCCAGCAGTATGACTAGCGGGAGGGGAGAGACCCAGTACTTC
>TRBV19|TRBD2|TRBJ2-1|once
CASSSRGNGGANNEQFF
TGTGCCAGTAGTTCCCGAGGAAACGGGGGGGCAAACAATGAGCAGTTCTTC
>TRBV6-1|TRBD1|TRBJ1-2|NA
CASSERAGGPYGYTF
TGTGCCAGCAGTGAACGGGCAGGGGGTCCATATGGCTACACCTTC
>TRBV19|TRBD1|TRBJ1-1|NA
CASSSQTGVGEAFF
TGTGCCAGTAGTAGCCAGACAGGGGTCGGTGAAGCTTTCTTT
>TRBV27|NA|TRBJ1-1|NA
CASSALRPGWAFF
TGTGCCAGCAGTGCACTCCGCCCTGGTTGGGCTTTCTTT
>TRBV18|TRBD1|TRBJ2-4|NA
CASSPRQGEANIQYF
TGTGCCAGCTCCCCCAGACAGGGGGAGGCAAACATTCAGTACTTC
>TRBV5-6|TRBD1|TRBJ2-5|NA
CASSYTLDRTRETQYF
TGTGCCAGCAGCTATACCTTGGACAGGACCCGGGAGACCCAGTACTTC
>TRBV5-1|TRBD1|TRBJ1-2|NA
CASSFTGENYGYTF
TGCGCCAGCAGCTTTACAGGGGAAAACTATGGCTACACCTTC
>TRBV4-3|NA|TRBJ1-2|NA
CASSQERVNYGYTF
TGCGCCAGCAGCCAAGAACGGGTTAACTATGGCTACACCTTC